The 10 T cell receptor beta chains given below trace back to one sample, sequenced in a study of blood T cell repertoires in COVID-19. The method was immunoSEQ multiplex PCR; TCRdb's version includes in-frame clones alone and lacks a portion of them. Of some 260,000 clones in the sample, 88% are singletons; the top ten hold 6.3%. Sequenced: peripheral blood. The origin of the receptors is a woman aged 25 to 39 with COVID-19, enrolled during active disease.

The V call is TRBV27, the J call TRBJ2-7; possible D gene TRBD2, 6 bases. CDR1 and CDR2 (germline): MNHEY, SMNVEV (reference sequence). This CDR3 region has 16 residues. Deletions cut 7 bases from V and 3 bases from J, with 22 bases between. The DNA for the CDR3 is TGTGCCAGCATCCCCTTCACAGGCGTCGGGGGCTACGAGCAGTACTTC. It encodes CASIPFTGVGGYEQYF.

This chain connects TRBV9 to TRBJ2-1; 7 positions match TRBD2. This CDR3 contains 15 residues. Germline assignment: CDR1 SGDLS and CDR2 YYNGEE. Trimming took 1 base from V and 2 from J; bases not matched to a gene: 3. The chain's CDR3 is CASSVRGETYNEQFF. DNA for the CDR3: TGTGCCAGCAGCGTACGGGGGGAAACCTACAATGAGCAGTTCTTC.

This clone has just a few counts. The chain employs TRBV19 and TRBJ1-5, with 7 nucleotides matching TRBD1. CDR1 LNHDA and CDR2 SQIVND come from the germline V gene (reference sequence). The length of the CDR3 is 18 residues. Unmatched junction bases numbered 9, after V lost 1 base and J lost 0 bases. CDR3 bases: TGTGCCAGTAGTATAGCAGGAGAGGGGGCCTATAGCAATCAGCCCCAGCATTTT. Its translation: CASSIAGEGAYSNQPQHF.

This CDR3 is CASSQGSAGTGYGYTF. The CDR3, as DNA: TGTGCCAGCTCACAAGGATCTGCCGGGACAGGGTATGGCTACACCTTC. The rearrangement links TRBV18 to TRBJ1-2; 9 bases align to TRBD1. Per the germline V gene, CDR1 is KGHSH and CDR2 is LQKENI. V trimming: 4 bases; J trimming: 5 bases; junction bases outside the gene matches: 11. CDR3 length: 16 amino acids.

The J gene is TRBJ2-3, the V gene TRBV7-8; tentative D call: TRBD1 (6 bases). Between the trimmed V and J ends, which lost 4 bases and 5 bases, there was a span of 10 bases. This CDR3 contains 13 residues. Germline V gene lookup returns CDR1 SGHVS and CDR2 FQNEAQ. The CDR3 here is CASSYRQEDTQYF. In nucleotides, the CDR3 is TGTGCCAGCAGCTACAGACAGGAAGATACGCAGTATTTT. The full variable domain, its missing parts supplied by reference TRBV7-8 and TRBJ2-3, is GAGVSQSPRYKVAKRGQDVALRCDPISGHVSLFWYQQALGQGPEFLTYFQNEAQLDKSGLPSDRFFAERPEGSVSTLKIQRTQQEDSAVYLCASSYRQEDTQYFGPGTRLTVL.

The V and J genes are TRBV10-1 and TRBJ2-1, with 11 bases identical to TRBD2. Germline assignment: CDR1 WNHNN and CDR2 SYGVQD (reference sequence). Trimming took 4 bases from V and 10 from J; bases not matched to a gene: 15. CDR3 size: 17 residues. Written as DNA, the CDR3 is TGCGCCAGCAGTGGCCTCGGAGGGCTAGCGGGGGGTGAGGAGCAGTTCTTC. Amino acids: CASSGLGGLAGGEEQFF.

The rearrangement joins TRBV9 to TRBJ1-2, with D perhaps matching TRBD1 (5 bases). V dropped 3 bases and J dropped 2 bases, with 14 bases sitting between them. This CDR3 contains 15 residues. Germline loops: CDR1 SGDLS, CDR2 YYNGEE. The CDR3 nucleotides are TGTGCCAGCAGCGCCCCGGGGGGGGAAAACTATGGCTACACCTTC. This translates into CASSAPGGENYGYTF.

The V gene is TRBV19, the J gene TRBJ1-6; D perhaps matches TRBD1 (5 bases). Deletions cut 6 bases from V and 0 bases from J, with 15 bases between. Germline V gene sequence: CDR1 LNHDA, CDR2 SQIVND (reference sequence). The CDR3 runs to 17 residues. The CDR3 here is CASRQDSRSSYNSPLHF. Here the CDR3 DNA reads TGTGCCAGTAGACAAGACAGTAGGAGCTCCTATAATTCACCCCTCCACTTT.

V gene TRBV29-1 combines with J gene TRBJ1-2, with unresolved D. The CDR3 is 12 amino acids. V lost 3 bases and J 3 bases, leaving 8 bases between the germline ends. From germline, CDR1 is SQVTM and CDR2 ANQGSEA. For the CDR3, the DNA is TGCAGCGTTGATGGCCATGACTATGGCTACACCTTC. Translated: CSVDGHDYGYTF.

This sequence joins TRBV6-6 and TRBJ1-6; 7 nucleotides match TRBD1. This CDR3 region has 15 residues. The germline V gene encodes CDR1 MNHNY and CDR2 SVGAGI (reference sequence). The J segment lost 10 bases and the V segment lost 5 bases, leaving 11 bases of the junction unmatched. CDR3 DNA: TGTGCCAGCAGTCCCGACCAGGGGGGCCGGTCACCCCTCCACTTT. It translates to CASSPDQGGRSPLHF.